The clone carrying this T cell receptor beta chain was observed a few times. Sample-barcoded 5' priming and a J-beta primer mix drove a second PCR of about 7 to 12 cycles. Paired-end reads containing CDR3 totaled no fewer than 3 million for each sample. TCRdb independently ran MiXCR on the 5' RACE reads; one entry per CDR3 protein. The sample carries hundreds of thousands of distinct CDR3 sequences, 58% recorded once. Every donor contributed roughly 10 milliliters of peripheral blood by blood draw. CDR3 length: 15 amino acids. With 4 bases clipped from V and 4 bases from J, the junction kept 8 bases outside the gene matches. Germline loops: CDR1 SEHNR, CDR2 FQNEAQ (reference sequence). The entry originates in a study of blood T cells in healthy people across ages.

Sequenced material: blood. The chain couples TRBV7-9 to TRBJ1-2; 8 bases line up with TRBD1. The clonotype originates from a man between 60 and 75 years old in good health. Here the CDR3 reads CASSSGQVLSYGYTF. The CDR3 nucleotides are TGTGCCAGCAGCTCGGGACAGGTCTTAAGCTATGGCTACACCTTC.